A single sample gave rise to the 19 T cell receptor beta chains below, sequenced in a study of tumor-infiltrating lymphocytes in primary liver carcinoma listed by TCRdb under 2017. Sequencing took place on an Illumina HiSeq 2500. Starting from about 500 ng total RNA, TCRbeta-specific cDNA was produced by reverse transcription with a constant-region primer and ProtoScript II reverse transcriptase. Three nested multiplex PCR rounds, following a slightly modified ARM-PCR procedure, were used to build the TCRbeta libraries. Each of the first two PCR rounds ran for about 11 cycles using multiplex TRBV1-TRBV30 forward primers together with a Cbeta reverse primer. In TCRdb, the public reads were trimmed at Q25 with fastp and aligned with MiXCR, with productive beta chains retained. CDR3 protein duplicates are merged, each entry listing the most common genes and DNA. In this sample the table shows under 200,000 distinct CDR3 sequences, approximately 80% of which occur a single time. The top ten hold around 18% of the sample.

Without any cell sorting, total RNA and DNA were co-extracted from around 18-30 mg of bulk tissue using the AllPrep DNA/RNA mini kit. What was sequenced was tumor tissue from primary liver carcinoma. All receptors come from a man in his forties or fifties with primary liver carcinoma and hepatitis B virus infection.

This clonotype has at least ten counts. The chain uses TRBV6-2 or TRBV6-3 and TRBJ2-1; D is unclear. The V end was cut by 5 bases, the J end by 9 bases, with 14 bases between. This CDR3 is built from 13 residues. Germline V CDR1 and CDR2: MNHEY, SVGEGT. CDR3 region: CASSTTPVGEQFF. CDR3 DNA: TGTGCCAGCAGTACCACCCCAGTAGGTGAGCAGTTCTTC.

This clonotype occurred a few times. The missing conserved phenylalanine or tryptophan at the end of this CDR3 makes a read error likely. The chain recombines TRBV6-6 with TRBJ1-1; the D is unclear. The CDR3 length is 13 residues. Germline V lookup: CDR1 MNHNY, CDR2 SVGAGI (reference sequence). Trimming removed 6 bases at V and 5 bases at J, with 13 bases between. The chain's CDR3 is CASSTVVTTEAFL. In nucleotides, the CDR3 is TGTGCCAGCAGCACAGTGGTGACTACTGAAGCTTTCTTA.

The chain carries TRBV11-2 and TRBJ2-3; D not resolved. Trimming pared 8 bases from V and 4 bases from J, leaving 25 bases between. This CDR3 contains 17 residues. Per germline, CDR1 SGHAT and CDR2 FQNNGV. This chain's CDR3 is CASADQVSSASSDTQYF. The CDR3 nucleotides are TGTGCCAGCGCCGACCAGGTTTCTAGTGCGAGCTCAGATACGCAGTATTTT.

To note about this clonotype: The junction shows a germline mismatch at one end, possibly a read error. The chain links TRBV11-1 to TRBJ2-4; TRBD2 matches 10 bases. The CDR3 spans 17 residues. CDR1 is SGHAT and CDR2 is FQDESV in the germline V gene (reference sequence). This CDR3 reads CVSSYPGTSGTKNIQYF. The CDR3 region has the DNA TGTGTCAGCAGTTATCCCGGTACTAGCGGGACCAAAAACATTCAGTACTTC.

The CDR3 coding sequence is TGTGCCAGCGGCTCTAACTGGAAATCCTACGAGCAGTACTTC. It translates to CASGSNWKSYEQYF. The chain uses TRBV11-2 and TRBJ2-7; D is uncertain. The V and J ends lost 8 bases and 1 base respectively, with 15 bases between them. This CDR3 is built from 14 residues. Germline V gives CDR1 SGHAT, CDR2 FQNNGV.

This clonotype appeared once. The chain has TRBV11-2 and TRBJ2-6; tentatively, D is TRBD2 (6 bases). Trimming shortened V by 3 bases and J by 0 bases, and 24 bases separated the two germline ends. Germline V gene lookup returns CDR1 SGHAT and CDR2 FQNNGV. There are 21 residues in the CDR3. CDR3 coding DNA: TGTGCCAGCAGCTTGGGGGGAGACAAGGACATTTCCCTCTCTGGGGCCAACGTCCTGACTTTC. It translates to CASSLGGDKDISLSGANVLTF.

As for this clonotype: The junction departs from germline at one end; a sequencing error may be responsible. The chain has TRBV11-2 and TRBJ2-7; TRBD1 matches at 9 bases. The germline V gene has CDR1 SGHAT and CDR2 FQNNGV. This CDR3 is 16 amino acids long. The CDR3 bases are TGTGCCAGCAACTTAACAGGGGGCCCCTTTGACCACGAGCAGTACTTC. Its protein product is CASNLTGGPFDHEQYF.

The chain combines TRBV4-3 with TRBJ2-7, with D possibly matching TRBD2 (6 bases). Per the germline V gene, CDR1 is LGHNA and CDR2 is YSLEER. The CDR3 has 13 residues. Trimming shortened V by 9 bases and J by 6 bases, and 18 bases separated the two germline ends. The CDR3 sequence: CASRQSGESEQYF. The CDR3 DNA reads as TGCGCCAGTCGCCAATCGGGAGAGTCCGAGCAGTACTTC.

Of note for this clonotype: At one boundary the junction diverges from the germline segment, which might be a read error. The chain combines TRBV12-3 or TRBV12-4 with TRBJ1-5; maybe TRBD1 (5 bases). The CDR3 totals 15 residues. The CDR3 spells CASSRGTAIKQPLHF. CDR3 nucleotide sequence: TGTGCCAGCTCGCGGGGCACCGCAATAAAACAGCCCCTGCATTTT.

In regard to this clonotype: Germline and junction disagree at one end, which may indicate a read error. The J gene is TRBJ1-6, the V gene TRBV28, with a tentative D call TRBD1 (6 bases). The CDR3 has 14 amino acids. Germline lookup yields CDR1 MDHEN and CDR2 SYDVKM. CDR3: CAIPGGSYYSPLHF. Here the CDR3 DNA reads TGTGCCATCCCGGGGGGCTCCTATTATTCACCCCTCCACTTT.

To note about this clonotype: The junction shows a germline mismatch at one end, possibly a read error. CDR3 residues: CTISDNWKAKIIKYF. The DNA for the CDR3 is TGTACCATCAGTGACAACTGGAAAGCCAAAATCATTAAGTATTTC. The chain uses TRBV10-3 and TRBJ2-4; D remains ambiguous. The CDR3 has 15 residues. Germline lookup yields CDR1 ENHRY and CDR2 SYGVKD.

Worth noting for this clonotype: The conserved final phenylalanine or tryptophan is absent from the CDR3, which likely points to a read error. No DNA is shown, since the ends of the CDR3 on it are uncertain; the CDR3 is the one TCRdb lists. The V and J genes are TRBV4-3 and TRBJ2-1. Germline lookup yields CDR1 LGHNA and CDR2 YSLEER. The CDR3 extends over 16 residues, inclusive of both ends. CDR3 amino acids: CARSQDPYSEYNEHFY.

This clonotype was counted a single time. V is TRBV29-1 and J is TRBJ2-3; D is unclear. Per the germline V gene, CDR1 is SQVTM and CDR2 is ANQGSEA. CDR3 length: 14 amino acids. With 7 bases removed from V and 4 bases from J, the gap between germline ends came to 18 bases. The CDR3 DNA sequence: TGCAGCGATGTAAGGTGTAGTTCTGCAGATACGCAGTATTTT. Protein product: CSDVRCSSADTQYF.

This clonotype has a handful of counts. The missing conserved phenylalanine or tryptophan at the end of this CDR3 makes a read error likely. V gene TRBV29-1 combines with J gene TRBJ2-7; D is unresolved. Trimming shortened V by 7 bases and J by 8 bases, and 18 bases separated the two germline ends. CDR1 and CDR2 from the germline V gene are SQVTM and ANQGSEA. This CDR3 comprises 12 residues. CDR3 region: CSAGWCNHKQYL. DNA for the CDR3: TGCAGCGCGGGTTGGTGTAATCACAAGCAGTACTTA.

Of note for this clonotype: Possible read error: a much larger clone is one base away. This rearrangement joins TRBV30 to TRBJ1-1; TRBD1 might be the D (5 bases). This CDR3 region has 13 residues. Germline assignment: CDR1 GTSNPN and CDR2 SVGIG (reference sequence). CDR3: CAWSIQGGTEAVF. DNA for the CDR3: TGTGCCTGGAGTATCCAGGGCGGCACTGAAGCTGTCTTT.

This clonotype was seen at least ten times. The V call is TRBV6-1, the J call TRBJ2-5; no clear D gene. Germline loops: CDR1 MNHNS, CDR2 SASEGT. The V and J ends lost 4 bases and 4 bases respectively, with 13 bases between them. The CDR3 loop spans 14 amino acids. The CDR3 DNA is TGTGCCAGCAGTGGACGGGCCCAGTCAGAGACCCAGTACTTC. Protein: CASSGRAQSETQYF.

About this clonotype itself: At one boundary the junction diverges from the germline segment, which might be a read error. V and J are TRBV11-1 and TRBJ2-1, with TRBD2 matching 8 bases. Germline loops: CDR1 SGHAT, CDR2 FQDESV (reference sequence). CDR3 length: 16 amino acids. Written as DNA, the CDR3 is TGTGCCAGCAGCTTAACGAAACGGGGGGGTTACAATGAGCAGTCCTTC. It encodes CASSLTKRGGYNEQSF.

About this clonotype: Germline is not matched at one junction end, which may reflect a read error. This rearrangement joins TRBV7-9 to TRBJ2-1; D gene unclear. This CDR3 region has 15 residues. Germline CDR1 is SEHNR and CDR2 is FQNEAQ (reference sequence). The CDR3 DNA reads TGTGCCAGAAGTGACAATTTATCCGAAAACAATAAGCAGTTCTTC. Translating gives CARSDNLSENNKQFF.

V is TRBV4-2 and J is TRBJ1-1; D is uncertain. Germline values: CDR1 LGHNA, CDR2 YNFKEQ. With 10 bases removed from V and 7 bases from J, the gap between germline ends came to 13 bases. This CDR3 is 11 amino acids long. In nucleotides, the CDR3 is TGTGCCATGAGCCCGGGAATTGAAGCTTTCTTT. It translates to CAMSPGIEAFF.